This TCR beta chain was recovered during a study of blood T cell repertoires in COVID-19. Study as a whole: Samples of COVID-19 (acute and convalescent) were obtained from the United States, Italy and Spain. Sources were T cells, B-cell-depleted T cells, or PBMCs; the material itself was cDNA or gDNA.

In the original processing: Amplification from reference gene primers served as the basis for estimated nucleated cell counts. Assay: immunoSEQ multiplex PCR; the TCRdb copy retains only in-frame clones and omits some. D and trimming were read from the DNA, whereas the V and J calls and clone size are those reported in that table. The table shows 150,000 to 200,000 clones, with approximately 74% occurring only once. A few counts support this clone. Deletions cut 4 bases from V and 7 bases from J, with 17 bases between. The CDR3 runs 14 residues. Germline values: CDR1 MDHEN, CDR2 SYDVKM. The clonotype comes from a woman older than 75 with acute or convalescent COVID-19. Sequencing was carried out using peripheral blood. This chain joins TRBV28 and TRBJ2-7; possibly TRBD2 for D (5 bases). The CDR3 DNA is TGTGCCAGCAGTTCGGCCGTCGGGCGAGGGGAGCAGTACTTC. It is translated as CASSSAVGRGEQYF.